Following are 28 T cell receptor beta chains from one sample sequenced in a study of T cells of healthy individuals (dated 2018 in TCRdb). Library generation was performed with 5' RACE. The sample was run on an Illumina MiSeq. TCRdb cleaned the public reads at Q25 with fastp, built clones with MiXCR and kept in-frame beta chains. Under each unique CDR3 protein, matching rows form one entry showing the most common genes and DNA. The sample records approximately 100,000 distinct CDR3 sequences, 17% of which are singletons. The top ten hold 6% to 8% of the sample. These receptors originate from a human donor in good health.

This clonotype was counted a single time. The chain uses TRBV25-1 and TRBJ1-5; the match to TRBD1 covers 9 bases. Losses at the gene ends were 8 bases for V and 6 bases for J; bases not matched to a gene: 8. Per germline, CDR1 MGHDK and CDR2 SYGVNS. The CDR3 covers 14 residues. This CDR3 reads CASSTGGKTQPQHF. CDR3 sequence (DNA): TGTGCCAGCTCGACAGGGGGAAAGACTCAGCCCCAGCATTTT.

This clonotype was picked up a small number of times. The chain combines TRBV20-1 with TRBJ2-7; weak D call: TRBD1 (6 bases). Germline V gene data show CDR1 as DFQATT and CDR2 as SNEGSKA (reference sequence). Trimming stripped 0 bases from V and 4 bases from J, with 13 bases between. The CDR3 consists of 14 residues. The CDR3 reads CSARDGGGRYEQYF. In DNA form, the CDR3 reads TGCAGTGCTAGAGATGGGGGCGGGCGATACGAGCAGTACTTC.

The chain is built from TRBV27 and TRBJ2-3; possible D gene TRBD2, 5 bases. The CDR3 spans 17 residues. Trimming pared 1 base from V and 4 bases from J, leaving 18 bases between. Germline CDR1 MNHEY, CDR2 SMNVEV (reference sequence). The CDR3 region has the DNA TGTGCCAGCAGTTTATTTGCAGGCTCGGTGGAGGCAGATACGCAGTATTTT. This codes for CASSLFAGSVEADTQYF.

This clonotype was counted at least ten times. The rearrangement links TRBV12-3 or TRBV12-4 to TRBJ1-1; no reliable D call. V lost 6 bases and J lost 0, with 5 bases in between. This CDR3 is 12 amino acids long. The CDR3, as DNA: TGTGCCAGCAGCCCTTTGAACACTGAAGCTTTCTTT. Its protein is CASSPLNTEAFF.

This clonotype was recorded many times. The rearrangement uses TRBV2 and TRBJ1-1; D call uncertain. CDR1 is SNHLY, CDR2 FYNNEI, per germline. The length of the CDR3 is 15 residues. V shed 0 bases and J shed 0 bases, with 8 bases lying between them. The CDR3 spells CASSEALPVNTEAFF. The CDR3 region has the DNA TGTGCCAGCAGTGAAGCGCTTCCGGTGAACACTGAAGCTTTCTTT.

This clonotype occurred a few times. The chain joins TRBV7-9 to TRBJ1-2; no firm D call. V lost 2 bases to trimming and J lost 6 bases, with 10 bases between them. The CDR3 loop spans 13 amino acids. In germline, CDR1 is SEHNR, CDR2 FQNEAQ (reference sequence). The CDR3 DNA reads as TGTGCCAGCAGCTTACCCCAAGTACATGGCTACACCTTC. It codes for CASSLPQVHGYTF.

The genes are TRBV6-6 and TRBJ1-3; the D gene is possibly TRBD1 (6 bases). Trimming left V 9 bases short and J 0 bases short, with 9 bases between. Germline loops: CDR1 MNHNY, CDR2 SVGAGI (reference sequence). The CDR3 loop spans 13 amino acids. CDR3 region: CASQQGSGNTIYF. CDR3 DNA sequence: TGTGCCAGTCAACAGGGCTCTGGAAACACCATATATTTT.

The V call is TRBV10-3, the J call TRBJ2-1; tentative D call: TRBD1 (6 bases). The V gene lost 7 bases and the J gene lost 8 bases, with 6 bases spanning the gap. CDR1 and CDR2 from the germline V gene are ENHRY and SYGVKD. The CDR3 consists of 10 residues. CDR3 sequence: CAIKGDEQFF. The DNA of the CDR3 is TGTGCCATCAAGGGGGATGAGCAGTTCTTC.

There are a few counts of this clonotype. CDR3 DNA: TGCTCGCTAGGTGCAGGGAGCGGAAACACCATATATTTT. Protein sequence: CSLGAGSGNTIYF. The gene calls are TRBV20-1 and TRBJ1-3, with D maybe TRBD1 (5 bases). Germline-derived CDR1 and CDR2 are DFQATT and SNEGSKA (reference sequence). This CDR3 comprises 13 residues.

The rearrangement links TRBV6-2 or TRBV6-3 to TRBJ2-3; the D gene is possibly TRBD1 (6 bases). This CDR3 has 13 residues. The germline CDR1 and CDR2 sequences are MNHEY and SVGEGT. Trimming removed 9 bases from V and 1 base from J, with 11 bases in between. The DNA of the CDR3 is TGTGCCAGTAGACGACAGGGCACAGATACGCAGTATTTT. It encodes CASRRQGTDTQYF.

This clonotype has a handful of counts. The chain recombines TRBV7-3 with TRBJ1-2, with D tentatively TRBD1 (5 bases). The ends were cut back, 5 bases at V and 2 bases at J, with 12 bases in the middle. This CDR3 has 14 amino acids. The germline V gene encodes CDR1 SGHTA and CDR2 FQGTGA. The CDR3 is CASSPAGGNYGYTF. The CDR3 coding sequence is TGTGCCAGCAGCCCCGCTGGGGGGAACTATGGCTACACCTTC.

This clonotype has a count of ten or more. This rearrangement joins TRBV2 to TRBJ1-6; TRBD1 agrees at 12 bases. The length of the CDR3 is 15 residues. V was clipped by 8 bases and J by 9 bases; unmatched bases: 8. Germline CDR1 and CDR2: SNHLY and FYNNEI. The CDR3, as DNA: TGTGCCAGCCGGGACAGGGGGCAGGGGAGTTCACCCCTCCACTTT. As protein: CASRDRGQGSSPLHF.

Many counts were recorded for this clonotype. The chain recombines TRBV7-2 with TRBJ1-3; D is undetermined. CDR1 and CDR2 from the germline V gene are SGHTA and FQGNSA. The CDR3 length is 18 residues. Trimming shortened V by 2 bases and J by 0 bases, and 17 bases separated the two germline ends. CDR3 residues: CASSLQFRRVDSGNTIYF. The CDR3 DNA is TGTGCCAGCAGCTTACAATTTAGGCGGGTAGACTCTGGAAACACCATATATTTT.

This clonotype showed up many times. The CDR3 spells CASSRNIGADTQYF. CDR3 nucleotide sequence: TGTGCCAGCAGCCGGAATATCGGGGCTGATACGCAGTATTTT. The chain uses TRBV14 and TRBJ2-3; the D call may be TRBD1 or TRBD2 (5 bases each). This CDR3 contains 14 residues. In germline, CDR1 is SGHDN, CDR2 FVKESK. V was trimmed by 4 bases and J by 6 bases, leaving 14 bases between them.

This clonotype turned up a few times. The chain uses TRBV19 and TRBJ2-2; no definite D call. The CDR3 loop spans 15 amino acids. Looked up from germline, CDR1 is LNHDA and CDR2 is SQIVND (reference sequence). V was cut by 3 bases and J by 5 bases, with 13 bases left in between. CDR3 protein: CASSIKRIGTGELFF. CDR3 DNA: TGTGCCAGTAGTATTAAGAGGATTGGGACCGGGGAGCTGTTTTTT.

This sequence joins TRBV28 and TRBJ2-2; D possibly uses TRBD1 or TRBD2 (6 bases each). Trimming left V 6 bases short and J 5 bases short, with 19 bases between. CDR3 length: 16 amino acids. CDR1 is MDHEN, CDR2 SYDVKM, per germline. The CDR3: CASSHRGQGKTGELFF. The CDR3 DNA reads TGTGCCAGCAGCCACCGGGGGCAGGGGAAGACCGGGGAGCTGTTTTTT.

This sequence joins TRBV7-9 and TRBJ2-2, with D unresolved. V dropped 0 bases and J dropped 2 bases, with 4 bases sitting between them. The CDR3 has 14 residues. Germline assignment: CDR1 SEHNR and CDR2 FQNEAQ (reference sequence). In DNA, the CDR3 is TGTGCCAGCAGCTTAGCGCACAACACCGGGGAGCTGTTTTTT. Amino acids: CASSLAHNTGELFF.

This clonotype was observed a few times. The chain joins TRBV12-3 or TRBV12-4 to TRBJ1-5; 9 bases match TRBD1. The CDR3 extends over 15 amino acids. Losses at the gene ends were 5 bases for V and 2 bases for J; bases not matched to a gene: 4. The CDR3 is CASSATGGGNQPQHF. In DNA form, the CDR3 reads TGTGCCAGCAGTGCAACAGGGGGCGGCAATCAGCCCCAGCATTTT.

This clonotype has just a few counts. The rearrangement links TRBV20-1 to TRBJ2-7; D remains ambiguous. The germline CDR1 and CDR2 sequences are DFQATT and SNEGSKA (reference sequence). The CDR3 runs to 12 residues. V lost 0 bases to trimming and J lost 6 bases, with 9 bases between them. The CDR3 nucleotides are TGCAGTGCTAGAGAGGTCTCGCGCGAGCAGTACTTC. It translates to CSAREVSREQYF.

This clonotype was seen a handful of times. The chain is built from TRBV14 and TRBJ1-1, with unresolved D. The CDR3 runs to 15 residues. Germline V gives CDR1 SGHDN, CDR2 FVKESK. Trimming pared 4 bases from V and 4 bases from J, leaving 16 bases between. The CDR3 region has the DNA TGTGCCAGCAGCCTAAGAGTGGGCCTGGGCACTGAAGCTTTCTTT. This codes for CASSLRVGLGTEAFF.

In DNA, the CDR3 is TGTGCCAGCAGAAGGACAGGGGACCCGGGGGAGACCCAGTACTTC. It translates to CASRRTGDPGETQYF. The chain employs TRBV6-5 and TRBJ2-5, with 9 positions matching TRBD1. V lost 6 bases, J lost 5 bases, and 10 bases stayed unmatched. The CDR3 is 15 residues long. The germline CDR1 and CDR2 sequences are MNHEY and SVGAGI.

The CDR3 spells CASSPDTPYEQYF. For the CDR3, the DNA is TGTGCCAGCAGCCCTGACACCCCCTACGAGCAGTACTTC. The V call is TRBV9, the J call TRBJ2-7; no firm D call. V was shortened by 4 bases and J by 2 bases, with 10 bases between the two germline ends. CDR3 length equals 13 residues. Germline-derived CDR1 and CDR2 are SGDLS and YYNGEE.

The rearrangement links TRBV6-1 to TRBJ1-6, with no clear D. There are 14 residues in the CDR3. Trimming took off 3 bases at V and 6 bases at J, with 9 bases between the two ends. Germline CDR1 is MNHNS and CDR2 is SASEGT. CDR3 amino acids: CASSDQSSNSPLHF. The CDR3 coding sequence is TGTGCCAGCAGTGATCAGAGCTCTAATTCACCCCTCCACTTT.

V and J are TRBV6-2 or TRBV6-3 and TRBJ2-6, with a weak D call TRBD2 (6 bases). This CDR3 is 15 amino acids long. Trimming pared 5 bases from V and 2 bases from J, leaving 10 bases between. Germline values: CDR1 MNHEY, CDR2 SVGEGT. CDR3 DNA: TGTGCCAGCAGTGACGGCGGGGCTGGGGCCAACGTCCTGACTTTC. Its translation is CASSDGGAGANVLTF.

This clonotype was detected a few times. The rearrangement joins TRBV3-1 to TRBJ2-1; D is possibly TRBD1 (7 bases). Trimming removed 4 bases from V and 8 bases from J, with 15 bases in between. CDR3 length: 14 amino acids. Germline V gives CDR1 LGHDT, CDR2 YNNKEL (reference sequence). The CDR3 DNA reads as TGTGCCAGCAGCCGCAGGGGGGACGTCTATGAGCAGTTCTTC. This encodes CASSRRGDVYEQFF.

V and J are TRBV20-1 and TRBJ2-1; 7 bases fit TRBD2. V was clipped by 3 bases and J by 3 bases; unmatched bases: 5. Germline V gene data show CDR1 as DFQATT and CDR2 as SNEGSKA (reference sequence). This CDR3 region has 14 residues. Here the CDR3 DNA reads TGCAGTGCTAGTGGGGCTAGCGGCTACAATGAGCAGTTCTTC. Protein product: CSASGASGYNEQFF.

The rearrangement links TRBV9 to TRBJ2-1; tentative D call: TRBD2 (5 bases). Trimming took off 4 bases at V and 16 bases at J, with 21 bases between the two ends. The CDR3 runs to 13 residues. Germline V gene lookup returns CDR1 SGDLS and CDR2 YYNGEE. The CDR3 is CASSPRGPVAKFF. In nucleotides, the CDR3 is TGTGCCAGCAGCCCTCGCGGGCCGGTAGCAAAATTCTTC.

V usage is TRBV5-1 and J usage is TRBJ2-1; tentatively, D is TRBD2 (5 bases). Germline CDR1 and CDR2: SGHRS and YFSETQ. V gave up 0 bases and J gave up 7 bases, with 20 bases separating them. This CDR3 has 17 amino acids. Here the CDR3 reads CASSLVGGSSLGNEQFF. CDR3 DNA sequence: TGCGCCAGCAGCTTGGTTGGTGGGAGCTCCCTTGGGAATGAGCAGTTCTTC.